The rows below give T cell receptor beta chains drawn from one sample of a study of Ad26.COV2.S vaccination and SARS-CoV-2 variants. Sequencing was performed with immunoSEQ multiplex PCR; in TCRdb, only in-frame clones are kept and a portion is missing. Of hundreds of thousands of clones listed, 89% are singletons. Sequencing used peripheral blood, obtained in a trial of Ad26.COV2.S vaccine versus placebo. These receptors were obtained from a person between 18 and 60 years old who received the Ad26.COV2.S COVID-19 vaccine or a placebo. The CDR3 runs from the conserved cysteine through the conserved F or W. D genes are given only for firm matches. The size of a clone is reported for some rows only, either as once, few or many, or as a class for expanded clones.

>TRBD2|TRBJ2-1|-|TRBV3-1/TRBV3-2
TGTGCCAGCAGAGGGCAGGGGTTTACTAGCGGGTCTTACAATGAGCAGTTCTTC
CASRGQGFTSGSYNEQFF
>TRBD1|TRBJ1-6|-|TRBV10-3
TGTGCCATCAAGACAGGGGGCTCAAATTCACCCCTCCACTTT
CAIKTGGSNSPLHF
>-|TRBJ2-3|-|TRBV5-1
TGCGCCAGCAGCTTGGAGGCCGGGACCTTCACAGATACGCAGTATTTT
CASSLEAGTFTDTQYF
>TRBD2|TRBJ2-7|-|TRBV5-1
TGCGCCAGCAGCCCCCTAGCGGGAGAGAACCGTTACGAGCAGTACTTC
CASSPLAGENRYEQYF
>TRBD2|TRBJ2-2|-|TRBV11-2
TGTGCCAGCAGCCCCTTAGCGGGGGCGAGCGGGGAGCTGTTTTTT
CASSPLAGASGELFF
>-|TRBJ2-7|-|TRBV19
TGTGCCAGTAGTATCTTTCTCGGGCCTCTAACCTCCTACGAGCAGTACTTC
CASSIFLGPLTSYEQYF
>-|TRBJ2-1|-|TRBV3-1/TRBV3-2
TGTGCCAGCAGCCCCTCGGGCGGTTCCTACAATGAGCAGTTCTTC
CASSPSGGSYNEQFF
>TRBD1|TRBJ2-7|-|TRBV11-2
TGTGCCAGCAGCTTAGGGAGCGGACAGGGGGATTACGAGCAGTACTTC
CASSLGSGQGDYEQYF
>-|TRBJ1-5|-|TRBV4-2
TGTGCCAGCAGCCGAAATATCAGGCCCCAGCATTTT
CASSRNIRPQHF
>-|TRBJ1-6|-|TRBV6-2/TRBV6-3
TGTGCCAGCAGTACCACAAGGAATTCACCCCTCCACTTT
CASSTTRNSPLHF
>-|TRBJ2-1|-|TRBV3-1/TRBV3-2
TGTGCCAGCAGCCAGGCTAGCACCCCTTACAATGAGCAGTTCTTC
CASSQASTPYNEQFF
>TRBD1|TRBJ2-4|-|TRBV19
TGTGCCAGTAGTGGGACAGGTCTAGCCAAAAACATTCAGTACTTC
CASSGTGLAKNIQYF
>TRBD1|TRBJ2-7|-|TRBV6-5
TGTGCCAGCAGAGGGGACAGAGGGACCTACGAGCAGTACTTC
CASRGDRGTYEQYF
>-|TRBJ2-3|-|TRBV9
TGTGCCAGCAGCGTAGGTGGGACTCGGACAGACTTT
CASSVGGTRTDF
>TRBD2|TRBJ2-1|-|TRBV24-1
TGTGCCACCAGTGACCCGGGGACTAGCGGGAGGGATGAGCAGTTCTTC
CATSDPGTSGRDEQFF
>TRBD1|TRBJ1-1|-|TRBV7-2
TGTGCCAGCAGCGCGGACAGGGCCCTCAACACTGAAGCTTTCTTT
CASSADRALNTEAFF
>-|TRBJ2-5|-|TRBV27
TGTGCCAGCAGTTCCCTCGGGAAAGGGGAGACCCAGTACTTC
CASSSLGKGETQYF
>-|TRBJ2-4|-|TRBV4-3
TGCGCCAGCAGCCAACATCCACAGATAGCCAAAAACATTCAGTACTTC
CASSQHPQIAKNIQYF
>-|TRBJ1-5|-|TRBV6-5
TGTGCCAGCAGTTACTTGGGGTTAGGTCAGCCCCAGCATTTT
CASSYLGLGQPQHF
>-|TRBJ1-2|once|TRBV18
TGTGCCAGCTCAGGCCGGGACACGGTTAACTATGGCTACACCTTC
CASSGRDTVNYGYTF
>-|TRBJ2-7|-|TRBV19
TGTGCCAGCCAAGGCCCCGGGCACTACGAGCAGTACTTC
CASQGPGHYEQYF
>-|TRBJ2-2|-|TRBV19
TGTGCCAGTAGTATATTTGCGGCCCCCGGGGAGCTGTTTTTT
CASSIFAAPGELFF
>TRBD1|TRBJ1-2|-|TRBV19
TGTGCCAGTAGACCAGGAGAGGGACAGTCGAACTATGGCTACACCTTC
CASRPGEGQSNYGYTF
>-|TRBJ2-1|-|TRBV6-5
TGTGCCAGCAGTTACGGGGGTAGCCCCTACAATGAGCAGTTCTTC
CASSYGGSPYNEQFF
>-|TRBJ2-5|-|TRBV11-2
TGTGCCAGCAGCTTAAAGGTGGTTAGAGAGACCCAGTACTTC
CASSLKVVRETQYF
>-|TRBJ2-5|-|TRBV6-1
TGTGCCAGCAGTGATAATCTCCAAGAGACCCAGTACTTC
CASSDNLQETQYF
>-|TRBJ1-1|few|TRBV6-2/TRBV6-3
TGTGCCAGCAGTGAGGACAGAATGAACACTGAAGCTTTCTTT
CASSEDRMNTEAFF
>-|TRBJ2-7|-|TRBV21-1
TGTGCCAGCAGCAAAGCGCTTTCGGGACAGGTCTACGAGCAGTACTTC
CASSKALSGQVYEQYF
>TRBD2|TRBJ2-4|-|TRBV2
TGTGCCAGCAGGGACCGAGCGGGGACCTTAAACATTCAGTACTTC
CASRDRAGTLNIQYF
>TRBD1|TRBJ1-2|few|TRBV5-6
TGTGCCAGCAGCTTCGACAGGGGAGCCTATGGCTACACCTTC
CASSFDRGAYGYTF
>TRBD2|TRBJ2-2|-|TRBV3-1/TRBV3-2
TGTGCCAGCAGCCAAGCCCTGGGGGGGCTAGCGGGAGACTTCGGGGAGCTGTTTTTT
CASSQALGGLAGDFGELFF
>-|TRBJ2-3|-|TRBV7-8
TGTGCCAGCAGCACCCCCAAGCTAGTGAGCACAGATACGCAGTATTTT
CASSTPKLVSTDTQYF
>-|TRBJ2-3|-|TRBV5-1
TGCGCCAGCAGCCCCATGAGCGGCACAGATACGCAGTATTTT
CASSPMSGTDTQYF